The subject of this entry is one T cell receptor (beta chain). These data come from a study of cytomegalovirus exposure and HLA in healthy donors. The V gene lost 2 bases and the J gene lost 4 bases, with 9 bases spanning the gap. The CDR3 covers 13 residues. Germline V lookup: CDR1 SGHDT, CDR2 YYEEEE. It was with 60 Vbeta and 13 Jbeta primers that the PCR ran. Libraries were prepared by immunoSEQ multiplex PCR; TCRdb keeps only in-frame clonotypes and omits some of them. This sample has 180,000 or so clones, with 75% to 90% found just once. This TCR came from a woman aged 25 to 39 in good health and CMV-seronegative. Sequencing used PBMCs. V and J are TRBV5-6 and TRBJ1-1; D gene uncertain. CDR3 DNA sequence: TGTGCCAGCAGCTTCACCTGGAGCACTGAAGCTTTCTTT. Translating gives CASSFTWSTEAFF.